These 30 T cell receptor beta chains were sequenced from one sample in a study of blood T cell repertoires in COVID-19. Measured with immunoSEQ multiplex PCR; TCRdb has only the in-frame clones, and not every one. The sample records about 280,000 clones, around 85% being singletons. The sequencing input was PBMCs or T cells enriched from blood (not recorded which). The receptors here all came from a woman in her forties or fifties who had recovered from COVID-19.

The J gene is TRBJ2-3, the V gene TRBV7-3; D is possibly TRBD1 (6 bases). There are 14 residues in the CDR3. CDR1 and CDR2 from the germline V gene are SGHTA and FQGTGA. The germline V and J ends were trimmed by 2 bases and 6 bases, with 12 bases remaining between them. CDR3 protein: CASSLSQGDDTQYF. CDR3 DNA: TGTGCCAGCAGCTTATCACAGGGTGACGATACGCAGTATTTT.

Here the CDR3 reads CASSIGQGSYNEQFF. In nucleotides, the CDR3 is TGTGCCAGTAGTATAGGACAGGGATCCTACAATGAGCAGTTCTTC. The rearrangement links TRBV19 to TRBJ2-1; the match to TRBD1 covers 7 bases. The trim removed 1 base at V and 1 base at J, leaving 1 base unmatched. The CDR3 runs 15 residues. CDR1 and CDR2 (germline): LNHDA, SQIVND (reference sequence).

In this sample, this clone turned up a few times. The CDR3 nucleotides are TGCAGCGCCGGGGGCGGACAGGGAAGGAATGAGCAGTTCTTC. It is translated as CSAGGGQGRNEQFF. The genes are TRBV29-1 and TRBJ2-1; TRBD1 matches at 8 bases. V lost 7 bases, J lost 7 bases, and 12 bases stayed unmatched. CDR1 and CDR2 (germline): SQVTM, ANQGSEA. This CDR3 is built from 14 residues.

CDR3 sequence reads: CASSSQGGEWADTQYF. The CDR3 DNA follows: TGTGCCAGCAGTTCGCAGGGTGGAGAATGGGCAGATACGCAGTATTTT. The V and J genes are TRBV11-2 and TRBJ2-3; weak D call: TRBD1 (5 bases). V shed 6 bases and J shed 4 bases, with 20 bases lying between them. Germline values: CDR1 SGHAT, CDR2 FQNNGV. The CDR3 is 16 amino acids.

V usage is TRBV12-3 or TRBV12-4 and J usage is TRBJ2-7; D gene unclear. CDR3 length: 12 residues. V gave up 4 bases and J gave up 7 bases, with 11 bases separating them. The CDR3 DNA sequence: TGTGCCAGCAGTTGGTCCTCCCGGGAGCAGTACTTC. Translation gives CASSWSSREQYF.

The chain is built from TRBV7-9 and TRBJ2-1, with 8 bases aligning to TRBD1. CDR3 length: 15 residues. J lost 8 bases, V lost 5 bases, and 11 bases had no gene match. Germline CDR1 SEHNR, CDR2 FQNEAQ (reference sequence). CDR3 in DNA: TGTGCCAGCAGCCCGAGGACAGGGACCAGCCATGAGCAGTTCTTC. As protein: CASSPRTGTSHEQFF.

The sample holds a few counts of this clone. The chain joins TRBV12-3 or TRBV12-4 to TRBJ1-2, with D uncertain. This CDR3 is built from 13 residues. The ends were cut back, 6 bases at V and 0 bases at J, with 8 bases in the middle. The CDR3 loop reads CASSRTTNYGYTF. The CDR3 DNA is TGTGCCAGCAGCCGAACAACTAACTATGGCTACACCTTC.

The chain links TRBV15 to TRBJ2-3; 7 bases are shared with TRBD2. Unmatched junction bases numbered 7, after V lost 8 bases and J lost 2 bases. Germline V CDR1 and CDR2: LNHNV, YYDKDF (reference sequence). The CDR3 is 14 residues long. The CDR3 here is CATHGLADTDTQYF. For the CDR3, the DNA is TGTGCCACCCATGGGCTAGCGGACACAGATACGCAGTATTTT.

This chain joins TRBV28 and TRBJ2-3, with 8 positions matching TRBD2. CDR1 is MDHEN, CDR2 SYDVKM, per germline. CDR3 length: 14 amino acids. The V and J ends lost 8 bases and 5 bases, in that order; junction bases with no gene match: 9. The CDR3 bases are TGTGCCAGCCACGGGGGGGGGCATGTAGATACGCAGTATTTT. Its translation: CASHGGGHVDTQYF.

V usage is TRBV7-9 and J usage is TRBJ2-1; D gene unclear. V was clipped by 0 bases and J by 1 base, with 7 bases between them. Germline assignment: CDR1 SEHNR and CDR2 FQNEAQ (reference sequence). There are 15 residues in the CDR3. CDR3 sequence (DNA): TGTGCCAGCAGCTTAGCGTTAGATTCCTACAATGAGCAGTTCTTC. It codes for CASSLALDSYNEQFF.

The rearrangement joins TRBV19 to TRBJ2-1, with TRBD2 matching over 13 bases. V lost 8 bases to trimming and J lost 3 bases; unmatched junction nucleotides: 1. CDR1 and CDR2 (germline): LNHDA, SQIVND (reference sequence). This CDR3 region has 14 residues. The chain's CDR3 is CASRTSGGYNEQFF. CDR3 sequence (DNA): TGTGCCAGTCGGACTAGCGGGGGCTACAATGAGCAGTTCTTC. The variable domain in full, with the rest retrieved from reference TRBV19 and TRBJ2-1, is DGGITQSPKYLFRKEGQNVTLSCEQNLNHDAMYWYRQDPGQGLRLIYYSQIVNDFQKGDIAEGYSVSREKKESFPLTVTSAQKNPTAFYLCASRTSGGYNEQFFGPGTRLTVL.

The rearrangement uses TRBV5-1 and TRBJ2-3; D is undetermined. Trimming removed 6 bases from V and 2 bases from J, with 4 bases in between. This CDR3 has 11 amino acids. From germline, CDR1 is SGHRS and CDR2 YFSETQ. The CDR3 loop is CASTNTDTQYF. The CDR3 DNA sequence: TGCGCCAGCACCAACACAGATACGCAGTATTTT.

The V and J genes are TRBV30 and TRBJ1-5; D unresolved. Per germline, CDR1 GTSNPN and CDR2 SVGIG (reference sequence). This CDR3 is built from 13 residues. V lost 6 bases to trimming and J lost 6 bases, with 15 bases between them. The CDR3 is CACNIGEGQPQHF. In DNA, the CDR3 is TGTGCCTGCAACATAGGAGAAGGTCAGCCCCAGCATTTT.

The CDR3 spells CASSGGENTIYF. DNA of the CDR3: TGTGCCAGCAGTGGGGGGGAAAACACCATATATTTT. The chain has TRBV6-1 and TRBJ1-3; a weak D match, TRBD1 (5 bases). This CDR3 contains 12 residues. V lost 4 bases, J lost 6 bases, and 7 bases lay in between. Germline CDR1 and CDR2: MNHNS and SASEGT.

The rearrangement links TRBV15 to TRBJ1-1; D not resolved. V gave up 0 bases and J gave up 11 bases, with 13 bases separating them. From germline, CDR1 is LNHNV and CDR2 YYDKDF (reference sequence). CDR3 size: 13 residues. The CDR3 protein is CATSRDGRQAAFF. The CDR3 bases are TGTGCCACCAGCAGAGATGGGAGGCAAGCGGCTTTCTTT.

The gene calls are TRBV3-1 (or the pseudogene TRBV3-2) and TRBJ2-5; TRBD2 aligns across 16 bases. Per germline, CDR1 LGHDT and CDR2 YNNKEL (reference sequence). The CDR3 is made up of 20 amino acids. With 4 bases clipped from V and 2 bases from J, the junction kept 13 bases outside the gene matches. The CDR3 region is CASSRTGTSGGAGFQETQYF. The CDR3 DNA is TGTGCCAGCAGCCGGACCGGGACTAGCGGGGGGGCCGGGTTTCAAGAGACCCAGTACTTC.

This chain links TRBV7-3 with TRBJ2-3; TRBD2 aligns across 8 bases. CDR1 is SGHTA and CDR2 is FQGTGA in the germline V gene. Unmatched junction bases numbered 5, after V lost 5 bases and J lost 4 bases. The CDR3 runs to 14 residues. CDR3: CASSTGLVADTQYF. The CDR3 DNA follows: TGTGCCAGCAGCACGGGACTAGTGGCAGATACGCAGTATTTT.

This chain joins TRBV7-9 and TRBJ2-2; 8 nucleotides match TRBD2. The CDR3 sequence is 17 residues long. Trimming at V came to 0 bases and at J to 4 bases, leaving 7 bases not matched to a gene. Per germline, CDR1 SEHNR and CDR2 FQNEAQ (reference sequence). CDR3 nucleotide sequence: TGTGCCAGCAGCTTAGCGTCAGGCGGGAGGATCACCGGGGAGCTGTTTTTT. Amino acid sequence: CASSLASGGRITGELFF.

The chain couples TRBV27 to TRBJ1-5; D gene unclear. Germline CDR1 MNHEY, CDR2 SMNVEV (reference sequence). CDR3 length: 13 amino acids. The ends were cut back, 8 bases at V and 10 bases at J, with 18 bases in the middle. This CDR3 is CASRRRDNGPQHF. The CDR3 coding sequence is TGTGCCAGCCGCCGACGGGATAATGGTCCCCAGCATTTT.

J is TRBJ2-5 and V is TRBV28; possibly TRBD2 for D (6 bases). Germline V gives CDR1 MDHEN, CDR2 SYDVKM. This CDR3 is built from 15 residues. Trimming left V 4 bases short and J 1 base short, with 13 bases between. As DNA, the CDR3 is TGTGCCAGCAGTTGGGGGTTGGAGGGCCAAGAGACCCAGTACTTC. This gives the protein CASSWGLEGQETQYF.

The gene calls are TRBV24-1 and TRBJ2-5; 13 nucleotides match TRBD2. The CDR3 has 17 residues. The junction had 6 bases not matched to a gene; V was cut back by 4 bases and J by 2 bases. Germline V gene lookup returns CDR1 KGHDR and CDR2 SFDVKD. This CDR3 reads CATSDSGLAGVQETQYF. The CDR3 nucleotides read TGTGCCACCAGTGACTCAGGACTAGCGGGAGTTCAAGAGACCCAGTACTTC.

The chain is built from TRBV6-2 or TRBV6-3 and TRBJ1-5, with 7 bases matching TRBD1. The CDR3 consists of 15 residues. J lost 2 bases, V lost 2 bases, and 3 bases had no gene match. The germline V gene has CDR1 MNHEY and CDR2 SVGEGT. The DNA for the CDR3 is TGTGCCAGCAGTTACGTCCAGGGGGGCAATCAGCCCCAGCATTTT. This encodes CASSYVQGGNQPQHF.

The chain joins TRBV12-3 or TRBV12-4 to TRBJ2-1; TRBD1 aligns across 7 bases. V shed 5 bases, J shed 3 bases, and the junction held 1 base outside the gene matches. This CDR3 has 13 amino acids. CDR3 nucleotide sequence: TGTGCCAGCAGTCGGGACAGCTACAATGAGCAGTTCTTC. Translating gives CASSRDSYNEQFF.

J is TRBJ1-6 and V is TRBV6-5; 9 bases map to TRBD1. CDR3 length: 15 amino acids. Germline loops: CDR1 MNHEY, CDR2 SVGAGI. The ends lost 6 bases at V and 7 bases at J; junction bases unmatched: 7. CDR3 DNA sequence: TGTGCCAGCAGGCCGGGACAGGGATCGAATTCACCCCTCCACTTT. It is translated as CASRPGQGSNSPLHF.

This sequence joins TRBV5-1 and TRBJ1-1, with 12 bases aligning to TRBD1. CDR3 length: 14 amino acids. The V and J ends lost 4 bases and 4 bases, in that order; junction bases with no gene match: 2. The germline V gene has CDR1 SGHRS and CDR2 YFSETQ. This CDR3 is CASSGTGGLTEAFF. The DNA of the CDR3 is TGCGCCAGCAGCGGGACAGGGGGCCTCACTGAAGCTTTCTTT.

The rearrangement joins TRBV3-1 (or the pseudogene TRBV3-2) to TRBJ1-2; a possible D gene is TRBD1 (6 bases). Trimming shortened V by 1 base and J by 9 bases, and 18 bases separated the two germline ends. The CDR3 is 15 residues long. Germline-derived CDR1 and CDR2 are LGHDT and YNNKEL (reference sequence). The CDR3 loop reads CASSQVSTGQYRYTF. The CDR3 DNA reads TGTGCCAGCAGCCAAGTATCCACTGGACAGTATCGCTACACCTTC.

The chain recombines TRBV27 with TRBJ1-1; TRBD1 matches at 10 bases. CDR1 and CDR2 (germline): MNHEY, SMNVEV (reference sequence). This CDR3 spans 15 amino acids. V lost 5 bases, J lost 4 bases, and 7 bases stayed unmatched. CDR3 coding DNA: TGTGCCAGCAGTCGGGACAGGGGATTCAGCACTGAAGCTTTCTTT. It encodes CASSRDRGFSTEAFF.

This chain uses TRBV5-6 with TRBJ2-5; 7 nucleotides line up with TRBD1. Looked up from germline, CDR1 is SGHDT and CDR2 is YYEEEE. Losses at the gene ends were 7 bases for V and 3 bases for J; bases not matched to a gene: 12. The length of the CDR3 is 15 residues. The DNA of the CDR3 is TGTGCCAGCTACCACAGGGGAACGCTCAAAGAGACCCAGTACTTC. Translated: CASYHRGTLKETQYF.

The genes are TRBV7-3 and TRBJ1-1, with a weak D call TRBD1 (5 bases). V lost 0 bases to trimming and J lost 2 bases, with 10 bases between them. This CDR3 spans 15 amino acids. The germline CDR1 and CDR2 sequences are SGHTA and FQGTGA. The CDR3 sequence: CASSLTDSPNTEAFF. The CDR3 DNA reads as TGTGCCAGCAGCTTAACTGACAGTCCTAACACTGAAGCTTTCTTT. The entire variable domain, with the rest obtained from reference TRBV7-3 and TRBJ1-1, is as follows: GAGVSQTPSNKVTEKGKYVELRCDPISGHTALYWYRQSLGQGPEFLIYFQGTGAADDSGLPNDRFFAVRPEGSVSTLKIQRTERGDSAVYLCASSLTDSPNTEAFFGQGTRLTVV.

CDR3 sequence: CASSLGSGILYGYTF. The CDR3 DNA follows: TGTGCCAGCAGCTTGGGGTCAGGAATCCTCTATGGCTACACCTTC. The chain is built from TRBV5-5 and TRBJ1-2; D not resolved. The ends were cut back, 0 bases at V and 4 bases at J, with 13 bases in the middle. Per germline, CDR1 SGHKS and CDR2 YYEKEE (reference sequence). The CDR3 runs to 15 residues.